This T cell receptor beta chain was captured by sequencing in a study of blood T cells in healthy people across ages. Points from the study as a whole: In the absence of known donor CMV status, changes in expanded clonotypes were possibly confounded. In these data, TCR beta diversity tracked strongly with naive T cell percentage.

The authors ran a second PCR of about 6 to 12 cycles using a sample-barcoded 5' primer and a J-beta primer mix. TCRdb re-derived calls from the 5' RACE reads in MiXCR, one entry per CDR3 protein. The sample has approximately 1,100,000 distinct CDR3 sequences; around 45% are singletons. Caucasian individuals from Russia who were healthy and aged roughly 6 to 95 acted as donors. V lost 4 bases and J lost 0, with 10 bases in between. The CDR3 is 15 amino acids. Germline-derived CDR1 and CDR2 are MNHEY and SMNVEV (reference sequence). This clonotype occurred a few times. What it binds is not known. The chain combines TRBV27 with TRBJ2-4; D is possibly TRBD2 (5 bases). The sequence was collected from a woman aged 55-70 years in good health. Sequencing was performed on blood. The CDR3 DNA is TGTGCCAGCAGTTCGGACTGGTTAGCCAAAAACATTCAGTACTTC. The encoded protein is CASSSDWLAKNIQYF.